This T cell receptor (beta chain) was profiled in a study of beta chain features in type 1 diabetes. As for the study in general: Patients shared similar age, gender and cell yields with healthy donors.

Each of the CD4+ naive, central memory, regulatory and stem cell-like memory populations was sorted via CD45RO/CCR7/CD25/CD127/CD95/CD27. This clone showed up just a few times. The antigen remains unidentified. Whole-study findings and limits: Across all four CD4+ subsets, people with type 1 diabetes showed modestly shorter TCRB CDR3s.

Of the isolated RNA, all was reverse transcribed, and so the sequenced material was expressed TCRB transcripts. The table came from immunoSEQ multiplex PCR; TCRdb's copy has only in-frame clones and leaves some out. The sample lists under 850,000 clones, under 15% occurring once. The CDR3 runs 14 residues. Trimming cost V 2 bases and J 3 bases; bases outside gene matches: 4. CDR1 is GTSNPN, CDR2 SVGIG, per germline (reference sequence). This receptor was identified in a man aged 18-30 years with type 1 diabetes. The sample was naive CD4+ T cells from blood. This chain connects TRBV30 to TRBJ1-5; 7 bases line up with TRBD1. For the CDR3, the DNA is TGTGCCTGGAGTTGGGACAGTCCCAATCAGCCCCAGCATTTT. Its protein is CAWSWDSPNQPQHF.